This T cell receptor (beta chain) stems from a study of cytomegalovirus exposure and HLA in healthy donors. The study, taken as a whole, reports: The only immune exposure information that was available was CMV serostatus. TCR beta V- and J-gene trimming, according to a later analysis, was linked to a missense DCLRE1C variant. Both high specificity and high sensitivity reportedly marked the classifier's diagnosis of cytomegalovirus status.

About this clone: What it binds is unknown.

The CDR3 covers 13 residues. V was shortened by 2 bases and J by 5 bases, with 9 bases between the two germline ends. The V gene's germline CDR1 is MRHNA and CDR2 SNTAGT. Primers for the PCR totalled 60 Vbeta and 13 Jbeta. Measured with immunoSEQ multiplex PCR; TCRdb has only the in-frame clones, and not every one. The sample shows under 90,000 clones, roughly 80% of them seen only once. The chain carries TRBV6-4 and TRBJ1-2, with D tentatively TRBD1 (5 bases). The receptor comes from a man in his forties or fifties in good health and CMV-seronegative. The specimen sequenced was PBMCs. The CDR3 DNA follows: TGTGCCAGCAGTGACCCCGGGACTTATGGCTACACCTTC. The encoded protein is CASSDPGTYGYTF.